This TCR beta chain is drawn from a study of vaccination effects on CD4 cells after COVID-19. Germline CDR1 is MNHEY and CDR2 is SVGAGI. Trimming removed 4 bases from V and 5 bases from J, with 14 bases in between. The CDR3 extends over 14 amino acids. This clone was counted only a few times. Antigen unknown. Only in-frame clones appear in the TCRdb table, and some are missing; sequencing was by immunoSEQ multiplex PCR. The data show 30,000 to 45,000 clones, with 70% seen just once and about 22% held by the top ten. Within the ViraFEST assay, antigen-specific CD4+ T cells underwent expansion with viral peptide pools prior to sequencing. Isolation of CD4+ T cells took place after about ten days of culture. Negative nucleocapsid antibody tests before and after vaccination confirmed no previous SARS-CoV-2 infection.

V gene TRBV6-5 combines with J gene TRBJ1-1, with a weak D call TRBD1 (6 bases). This sample comprised CD4+ T cells from PBMCs cultured with SARS-CoV-2 spike peptides, obtained before COVID-19 vaccination. This sequence was found in a human donor who received a COVID-19 vaccine. The CDR3 spells CASSSRGGRTEAFF. The CDR3 DNA is TGTGCCAGCAGTTCCAGAGGGGGTAGGACTGAAGCTTTCTTT.